The clone carrying this T cell receptor beta chain showed up just once. The data derive from a study of blood T cell repertoires in COVID-19. Study at large: Whether acute or convalescent, the COVID-19 samples came from the United States, Italy and Spain. The analysed material was cDNA or gDNA that came from T cells, B-cell-depleted T cells, or PBMCs.

Only in-frame clones appear in the TCRdb table, and some are missing; sequencing was by immunoSEQ multiplex PCR. The table includes tens of thousands of clones, roughly 80% detected once. Germline V gene lookup returns CDR1 MNHEY and CDR2 SVGAGI. V was clipped by 5 bases and J by 4 bases; unmatched bases: 9. This CDR3 spans 15 amino acids. J is TRBJ2-5 and V is TRBV6-5; 8 nucleotides align to TRBD2. This TCR was recovered from a human donor in a cohort sampled during active COVID-19. Input material: peripheral blood. The CDR3 here is CASSPSGTRSETQYF. The CDR3 nucleotides are TGTGCCAGCAGTCCATCAGGGACTAGATCAGAGACCCAGTACTTC.